This entry features one T cell receptor beta chain sequence. Treatment meaning: randomized to nivolumab then ipilimumab (arm A) or the reverse (arm B). From germline, CDR1 is MNHEY and CDR2 SVGAGI. V was pared by 6 bases and J by 2 bases, with 6 bases of the junction left unmatched. The CDR3 is 14 residues long. This entry belongs to a study of sequential checkpoint blockade in melanoma. Some clones are missing from TCRdb's copy, which holds only in-frame ones; the method was immunoSEQ multiplex PCR. The table has around 30,000 clones, about four fifths seen once. The sequence derives from a human donor with melanoma. The material was CD8+ T cells sorted from blood (inferred from file names), obtained from a patient given nivolumab and ipilimumab in sequence. The chain links TRBV6-5 to TRBJ2-5; 7 bases fit TRBD2. Written as DNA, the CDR3 is TGTGCCAGCAGACTAAGCGGGACTCAAGAGACCCAGTACTTC. Translated, it gives CASRLSGTQETQYF.